The 9 T cell receptor beta chains in this list originate from one sample, sequenced in a study of T-cell reconstitution after alpha-beta-depleted transplantation in children. A library of TCRbeta sequences, prepared with unique molecular identifiers, was generated. TCRdb re-called the PCR reads through MiXCR, storing one row per CDR3 protein. The sample lists hundreds of thousands of distinct CDR3 sequences; 15% to 20% were seen once. This specimen consisted of PBMCs, mostly from graft donor cells, obtained 360 days after TCRalphabeta/CD19-depleted stem cell transplant. All receptors come from a male patient younger than 18 who had a stem cell transplant for acute lymphoblastic leukemia, so the T cells may come from the graft donor.

This clonotype was counted between two and nine times. V gene TRBV6-1 combines with J gene TRBJ1-2; TRBD1 aligns across 8 bases. Trimming cost V 1 base and J 5 bases; bases outside gene matches: 12. The CDR3 totals 17 residues. CDR1 and CDR2 from the germline V gene are MNHNS and SASEGT. The chain's CDR3 is CASSEGVIGQGKYGYTF. The DNA for the CDR3 is TGTGCCAGCAGTGAAGGCGTGATCGGACAGGGAAAATATGGCTACACCTTC.

The chain has TRBV18 and TRBJ2-3; no reliable D call. Germline values: CDR1 KGHSH, CDR2 LQKENI. The CDR3 consists of 14 residues. Trimming pared 0 bases from V and 2 bases from J, leaving 6 bases between. CDR3 bases: TGTGCCAGCTCACCACCGACGTACACAGATACGCAGTATTTT. It codes for CASSPPTYTDTQYF.

The chain uses TRBV24-1 and TRBJ2-1, with D tentatively TRBD2 (6 bases). Germline V CDR1 and CDR2: KGHDR, SFDVKD. The V end was cut by 2 bases, the J end by 9 bases, with 16 bases between. This CDR3 is built from 15 residues. The chain's CDR3 is CATSDSWREGGEQFF. The CDR3 DNA is TGTGCCACCAGTGATTCGTGGAGGGAAGGAGGTGAGCAGTTCTTC.

The chain uses TRBV7-8 and TRBJ1-1; 9 positions match TRBD1. The CDR3 sequence is 15 residues long. Per germline, CDR1 SGHVS and CDR2 FQNEAQ. V shed 5 bases, J shed 3 bases, and the junction held 7 bases outside the gene matches. The CDR3 bases are TGTGCCAGCAGCGGGAGACAGGGGGGGGACACTGAAGCTTTCTTT. This gives the protein CASSGRQGGDTEAFF.

J is TRBJ2-2 and V is TRBV3-1, with D perhaps matching TRBD1 (7 bases). CDR3 length: 16 amino acids. Trimming pared 1 base from V and 4 bases from J, leaving 13 bases between. The V gene's germline CDR1 is LGHDT and CDR2 YNNKEL (reference sequence). This CDR3 is CASSQGRGRGTGELFF. CDR3 DNA: TGTGCCAGCAGCCAAGGGAGGGGGCGAGGCACCGGGGAGCTGTTTTTT.

This clonotype was counted a few times. The DNA for the CDR3 is TGCGCCAGCAGCTTCATGGGACTAGTGATCGACGAGCAGTACTTC. It codes for CASSFMGLVIDEQYF. The V call is TRBV5-1, the J call TRBJ2-7; 8 bases are a match to TRBD2. With V trimmed by 2 bases and J by 5 bases, 9 bases remained unmatched. The CDR3 extends over 15 amino acids. Per the germline V gene, CDR1 is SGHRS and CDR2 is YFSETQ. Using reference TRBV5-1 and TRBJ2-7 for the parts outside the CDR3, the full variable domain is KAGVTQTPRYLIKTRGQQVTLSCSPISGHRSVSWYQQTPGQGLQFLFEYFSETQRNKGNFPGRFSGRQFSNSRSEMNVSTLELGDSALYLCASSFMGLVIDEQYFGPGTRLTVT.

This chain connects TRBV4-1 to TRBJ1-1, with D hard to call. Germline V gene data show CDR1 as MGHRA and CDR2 as YSYEKL. Trimming pared 8 bases from V and 4 bases from J, leaving 17 bases between. The CDR3 has 14 residues. In DNA form, the CDR3 reads TGCGCCAGCCACTCAGAGGGAAGAGGCACTGAAGCTTTCTTT. Protein: CASHSEGRGTEAFF.

This clonotype has more than one count but fewer than ten. The gene calls are TRBV7-9 and TRBJ2-4; possible D gene TRBD1, 7 bases. Trimming removed 5 bases at V and 0 bases at J, with 17 bases between. The germline V gene has CDR1 SEHNR and CDR2 FQNEAQ (reference sequence). The CDR3 contains 17 residues. The CDR3 loop is CASSPWRGPLAKNIQYF. The CDR3 DNA reads TGTGCCAGCAGCCCGTGGAGGGGGCCGTTAGCCAAAAACATTCAGTACTTC.

This sequence joins TRBV9 and TRBJ2-2; tentative D call: TRBD2 (6 bases). With 2 bases removed from V and 4 bases from J, the gap between germline ends came to 12 bases. CDR3 length equals 15 residues. Germline CDR1 SGDLS, CDR2 YYNGEE. The CDR3 region has the DNA TGTGCCAGCAGCGTTCGGCCAGCGGGCACCGGGGAGCTGTTTTTT. Its protein is CASSVRPAGTGELFF.